These 3 T cell receptor beta chains came from one sample sequenced in a study of T cell responses to AZD1222 COVID-19 vaccine. The protocol was immunoSEQ multiplex PCR, while the TCRdb copy is restricted to in-frame clones and leaves out a portion. Here the sample spans about 120,000 clones, 89% being singletons. The sequences come from peripheral blood, collected on day 0 of AZD1222 vaccination. The receptors were sampled from an adult in good health.

This chain joins TRBV2 and TRBJ2-5; no firm D call. V lost 2 bases to trimming and J lost 0 bases, with 7 bases between them. The CDR3 totals 14 residues. Germline V lookup: CDR1 SNHLY, CDR2 FYNNEI. The CDR3 bases are TGTGCCAGCAGTGAATCGGCGTACCAAGAGACCCAGTACTTC. Encoded protein: CASSESAYQETQYF.

This chain links TRBV25-1 with TRBJ2-7; TRBD2 might be the D (6 bases). There are 15 residues in the CDR3. The V gene lost 4 bases and the J gene lost 4 bases, with 17 bases spanning the gap. Germline lookup yields CDR1 MGHDK and CDR2 SYGVNS. The CDR3 spells CASSARRDGDYEQYF. The CDR3 DNA is TGTGCCAGCAGTGCCAGGCGGGATGGAGATTACGAGCAGTACTTC.

This clone was counted only a few times. The chain has TRBV5-6 and TRBJ2-1, with D perhaps matching TRBD1 or TRBD2 (5 bases each). This CDR3 contains 13 residues. In germline, CDR1 is SGHDT, CDR2 YYEEEE. Trimming took 0 bases from V and 8 from J, leaving 9 bases between them. The CDR3 sequence: CASSLAGTHEQFF. The DNA of the CDR3 is TGTGCCAGCAGCTTGGCCGGGACGCATGAGCAGTTCTTC.